The entry that follows covers one T cell receptor beta chain sequence. Per the original methods: Amplified reference gene primers provided the basis for estimating nucleated cell counts. TCRdb keeps only in-frame clones here, not all; method: immunoSEQ multiplex PCR. The V and J calls and the clone size are those of that table, but D and trimming were determined from the DNA. Found here are about 200,000 clones, approximately 80% of them singletons; the top ten hold roughly 7.6%. This sample was taken from a study of blood T cell repertoires in COVID-19. About the study: From T cells, B-cell-depleted T cells, or PBMCs came the material, which was cDNA or gDNA.

The CDR3 loop spans 11 amino acids. Germline-derived CDR1 and CDR2 are SNHLY and FYNNEI. V lost 6 bases to trimming and J lost 5 bases, with 7 bases between them. The sequenced sample consisted of peripheral blood. This chain uses TRBV2 with TRBJ2-5; D unresolved. The receptor comes from a woman over 75 with COVID-19, enrolled during active disease. This chain's CDR3 is CASRTRETQYF. CDR3 DNA sequence: TGTGCCAGCAGAACGCGGGAGACCCAGTACTTC.